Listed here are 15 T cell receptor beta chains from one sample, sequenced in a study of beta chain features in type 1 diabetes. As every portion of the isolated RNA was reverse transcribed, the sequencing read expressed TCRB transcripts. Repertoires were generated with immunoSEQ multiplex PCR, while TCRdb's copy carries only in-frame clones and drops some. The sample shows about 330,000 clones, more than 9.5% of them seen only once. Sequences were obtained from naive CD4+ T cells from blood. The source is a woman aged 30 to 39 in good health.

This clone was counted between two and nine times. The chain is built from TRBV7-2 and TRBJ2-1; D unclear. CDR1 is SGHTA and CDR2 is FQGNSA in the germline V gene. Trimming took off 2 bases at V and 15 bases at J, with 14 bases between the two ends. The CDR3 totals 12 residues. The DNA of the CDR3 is TGTGCCAGCAGCTTAAACCACCCCTTGGCGTTCTTC. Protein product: CASSLNHPLAFF.

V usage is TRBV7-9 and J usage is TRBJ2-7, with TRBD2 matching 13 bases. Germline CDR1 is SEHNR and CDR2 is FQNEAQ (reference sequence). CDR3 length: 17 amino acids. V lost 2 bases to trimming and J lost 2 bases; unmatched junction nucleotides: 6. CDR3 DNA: TGTGCCAGCAGCTTAAGAGGGGGGACTAGCGGGACCTACGAGCAGTACTTC. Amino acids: CASSLRGGTSGTYEQYF.

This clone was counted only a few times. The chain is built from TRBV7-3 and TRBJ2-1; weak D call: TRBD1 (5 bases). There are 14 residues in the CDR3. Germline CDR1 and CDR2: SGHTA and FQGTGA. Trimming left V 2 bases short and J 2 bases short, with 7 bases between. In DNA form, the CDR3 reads TGTGCCAGCAGCTTAGGGGCAGCCTACAATGAGCAGTTCTTC. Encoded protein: CASSLGAAYNEQFF.

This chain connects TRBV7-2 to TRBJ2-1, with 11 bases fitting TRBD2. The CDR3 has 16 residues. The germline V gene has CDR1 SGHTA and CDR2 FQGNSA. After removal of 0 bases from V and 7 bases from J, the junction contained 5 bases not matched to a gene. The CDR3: CASSLASGRAENEQFF. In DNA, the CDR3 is TGTGCCAGCAGCTTAGCTAGCGGGAGGGCCGAGAATGAGCAGTTCTTC.

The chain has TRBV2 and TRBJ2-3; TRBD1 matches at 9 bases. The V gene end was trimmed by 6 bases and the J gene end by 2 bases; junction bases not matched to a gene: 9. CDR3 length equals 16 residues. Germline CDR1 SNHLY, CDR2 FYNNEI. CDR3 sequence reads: CASRLGQGAVTDTQYF. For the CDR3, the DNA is TGTGCCAGCAGGCTGGGACAGGGAGCCGTCACAGATACGCAGTATTTT.

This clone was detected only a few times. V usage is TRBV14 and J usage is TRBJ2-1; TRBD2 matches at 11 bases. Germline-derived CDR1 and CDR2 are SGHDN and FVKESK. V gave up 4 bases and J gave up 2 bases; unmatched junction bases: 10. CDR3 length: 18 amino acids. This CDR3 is CASSLRLAGTSTYNEQFF. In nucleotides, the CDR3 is TGTGCCAGCAGCCTTCGACTAGCGGGAACGTCGACCTACAATGAGCAGTTCTTC.

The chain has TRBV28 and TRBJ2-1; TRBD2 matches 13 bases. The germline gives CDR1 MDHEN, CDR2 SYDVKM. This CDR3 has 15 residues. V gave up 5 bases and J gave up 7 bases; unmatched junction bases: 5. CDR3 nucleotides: TGTGCCAGCAGTAGGACTAGCGGGAGTAAAAATGAGCAGTTCTTC. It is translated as CASSRTSGSKNEQFF.

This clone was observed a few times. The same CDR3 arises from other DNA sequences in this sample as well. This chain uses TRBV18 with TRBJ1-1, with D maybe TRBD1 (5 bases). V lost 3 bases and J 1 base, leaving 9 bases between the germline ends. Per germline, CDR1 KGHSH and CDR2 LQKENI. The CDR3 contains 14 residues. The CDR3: CASSPVDRNTEAFF. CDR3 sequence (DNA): TGTGCCAGCTCACCCGTCGACAGGAACACTGAAGCTTTCTTT.

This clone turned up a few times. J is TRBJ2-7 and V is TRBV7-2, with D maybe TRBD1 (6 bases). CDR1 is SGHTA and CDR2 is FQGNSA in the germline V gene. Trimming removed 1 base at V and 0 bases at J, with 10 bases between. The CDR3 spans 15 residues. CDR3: CASSLGTAASYEQYF. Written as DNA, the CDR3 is TGTGCCAGCAGCTTAGGGACAGCAGCCTCCTACGAGCAGTACTTC. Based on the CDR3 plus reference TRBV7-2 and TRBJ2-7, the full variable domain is GAGVSQSPSNKVTEKGKDVELRCDPISGHTALYWYRQSLGQGLEFLIYFQGNSAPDKSGLPSDRFSAERTGGSVSTLTIQRTQQEDSAVYLCASSLGTAASYEQYFGPGTRLTVT.

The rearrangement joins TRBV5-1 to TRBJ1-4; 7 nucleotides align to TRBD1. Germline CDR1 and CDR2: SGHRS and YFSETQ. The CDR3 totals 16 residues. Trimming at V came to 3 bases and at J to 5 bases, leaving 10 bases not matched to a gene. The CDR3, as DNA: TGCGCCAGCAGCTCCCGACAGGGACGGGGGAATGAAAAACTGTTTTTT. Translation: CASSSRQGRGNEKLFF.

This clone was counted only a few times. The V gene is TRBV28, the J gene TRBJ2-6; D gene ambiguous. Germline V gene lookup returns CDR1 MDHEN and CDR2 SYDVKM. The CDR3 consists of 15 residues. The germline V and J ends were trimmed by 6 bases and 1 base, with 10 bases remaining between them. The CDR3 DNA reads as TGTGCCAGCAGCCGAGGTGGTTCTGGGGCCAACGTCCTGACTTTC. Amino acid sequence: CASSRGGSGANVLTF.

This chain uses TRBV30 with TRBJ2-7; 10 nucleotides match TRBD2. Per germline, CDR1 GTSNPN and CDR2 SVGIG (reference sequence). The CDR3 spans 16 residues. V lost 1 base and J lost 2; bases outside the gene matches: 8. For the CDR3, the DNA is TGTGCCTGGAGTGAGCCTAGCGGGAGACAGGCCTACGAGCAGTACTTC. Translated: CAWSEPSGRQAYEQYF.

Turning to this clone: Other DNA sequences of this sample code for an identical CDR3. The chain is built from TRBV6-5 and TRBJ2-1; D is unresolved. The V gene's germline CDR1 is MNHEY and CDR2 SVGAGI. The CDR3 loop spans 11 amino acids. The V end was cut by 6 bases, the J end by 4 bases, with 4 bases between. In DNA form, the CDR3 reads TGTGCCAGCAGCCAGTACAATGAGCAGTTCTTC. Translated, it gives CASSQYNEQFF.

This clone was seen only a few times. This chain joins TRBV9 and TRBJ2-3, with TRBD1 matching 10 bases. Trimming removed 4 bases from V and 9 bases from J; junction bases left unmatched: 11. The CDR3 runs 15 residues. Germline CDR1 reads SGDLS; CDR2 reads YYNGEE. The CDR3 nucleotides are TGTGCCAGCAGCCCGGGGACAGGGGAGGGAATCACGCAGTATTTT. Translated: CASSPGTGEGITQYF.

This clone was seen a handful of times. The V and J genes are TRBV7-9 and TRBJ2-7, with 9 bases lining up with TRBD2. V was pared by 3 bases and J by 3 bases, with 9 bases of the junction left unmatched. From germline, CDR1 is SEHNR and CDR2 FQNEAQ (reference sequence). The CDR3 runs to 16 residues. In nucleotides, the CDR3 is TGTGCCAGCAGCTTGTCCGTAGCGGGGGCCCTCTACGAGCAGTACTTC. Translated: CASSLSVAGALYEQYF.